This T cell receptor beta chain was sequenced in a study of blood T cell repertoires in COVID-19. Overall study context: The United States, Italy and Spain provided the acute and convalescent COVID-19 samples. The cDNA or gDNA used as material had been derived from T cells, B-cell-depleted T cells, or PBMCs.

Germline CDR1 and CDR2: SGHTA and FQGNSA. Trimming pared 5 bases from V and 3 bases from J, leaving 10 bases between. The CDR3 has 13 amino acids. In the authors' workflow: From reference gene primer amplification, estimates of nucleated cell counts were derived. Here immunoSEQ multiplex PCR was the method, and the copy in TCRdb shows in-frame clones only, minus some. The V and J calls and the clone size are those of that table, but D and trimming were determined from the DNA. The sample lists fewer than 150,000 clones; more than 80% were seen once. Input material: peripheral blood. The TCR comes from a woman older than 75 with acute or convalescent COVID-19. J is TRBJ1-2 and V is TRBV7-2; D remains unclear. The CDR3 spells CASSPRRDYGYTF. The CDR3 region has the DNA TGTGCCAGCAGCCCTAGACGGGACTATGGCTACACCTTC.